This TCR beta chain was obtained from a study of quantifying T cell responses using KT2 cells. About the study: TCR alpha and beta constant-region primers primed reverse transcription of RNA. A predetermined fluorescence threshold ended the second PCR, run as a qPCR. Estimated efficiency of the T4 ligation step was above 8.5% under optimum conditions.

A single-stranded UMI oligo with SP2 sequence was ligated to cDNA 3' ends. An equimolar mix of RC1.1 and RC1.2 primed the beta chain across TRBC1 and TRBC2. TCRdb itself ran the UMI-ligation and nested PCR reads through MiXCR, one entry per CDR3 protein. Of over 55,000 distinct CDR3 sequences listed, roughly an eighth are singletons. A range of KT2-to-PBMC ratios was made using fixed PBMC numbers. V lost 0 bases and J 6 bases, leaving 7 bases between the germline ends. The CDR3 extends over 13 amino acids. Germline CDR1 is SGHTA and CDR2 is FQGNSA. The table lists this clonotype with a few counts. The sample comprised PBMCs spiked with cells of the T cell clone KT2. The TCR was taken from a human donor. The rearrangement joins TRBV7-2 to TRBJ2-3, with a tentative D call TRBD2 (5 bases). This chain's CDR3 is CASSLAEDDTQYF. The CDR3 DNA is TGTGCCAGCAGCTTAGCGGAGGACGATACGCAGTATTTT.